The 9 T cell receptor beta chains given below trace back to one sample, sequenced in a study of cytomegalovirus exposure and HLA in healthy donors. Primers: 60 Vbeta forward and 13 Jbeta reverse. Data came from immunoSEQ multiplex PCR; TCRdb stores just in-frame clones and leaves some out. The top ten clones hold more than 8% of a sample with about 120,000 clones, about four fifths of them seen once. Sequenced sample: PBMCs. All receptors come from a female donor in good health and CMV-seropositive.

The CDR3 spells CATREYSNQPQHF. The CDR3 bases are TGTGCCACCCGAGAGTATAGCAATCAGCCCCAGCATTTT. The gene calls are TRBV6-5 and TRBJ1-5; no clear D. Trimming took 10 bases from V and 0 from J, leaving 10 bases between them. There are 13 residues in the CDR3. CDR1 is MNHEY, CDR2 SVGAGI, per germline.

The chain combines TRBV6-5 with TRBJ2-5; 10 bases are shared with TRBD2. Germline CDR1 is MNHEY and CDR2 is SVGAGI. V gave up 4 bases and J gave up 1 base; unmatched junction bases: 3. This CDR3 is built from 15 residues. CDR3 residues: CASSLAGGLQETQYF. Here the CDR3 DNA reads TGTGCCAGCAGTTTAGCGGGGGGTCTCCAAGAGACCCAGTACTTC.

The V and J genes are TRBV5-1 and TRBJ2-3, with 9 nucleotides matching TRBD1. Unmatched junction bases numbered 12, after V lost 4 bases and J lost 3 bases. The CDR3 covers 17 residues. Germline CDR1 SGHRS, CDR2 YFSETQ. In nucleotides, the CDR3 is TGCGCCAGCAGCCCTCCGGGACAGGGTGTTGGGACAGATACGCAGTATTTT. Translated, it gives CASSPPGQGVGTDTQYF.

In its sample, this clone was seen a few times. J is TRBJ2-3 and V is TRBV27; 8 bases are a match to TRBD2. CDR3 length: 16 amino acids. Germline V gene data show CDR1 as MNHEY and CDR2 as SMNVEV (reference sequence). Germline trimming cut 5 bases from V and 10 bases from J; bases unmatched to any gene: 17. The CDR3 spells CASSPRPGRGGLPQYF. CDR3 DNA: TGTGCCAGCAGTCCCCGTCCAGGTCGGGGGGGCCTTCCGCAGTATTTT.

The CDR3 DNA reads TGCAGCGTTGAAGAAGGGGCCAGGGAAAATGGCTACACCTTC. This encodes CSVEEGARENGYTF. V is TRBV29-1 and J is TRBJ1-2; possible D gene TRBD1, 5 bases. Germline V CDR1 and CDR2: SQVTM, ANQGSEA. The CDR3 length is 14 residues. The V gene lost 0 bases and the J gene lost 6 bases, with 14 bases spanning the gap.

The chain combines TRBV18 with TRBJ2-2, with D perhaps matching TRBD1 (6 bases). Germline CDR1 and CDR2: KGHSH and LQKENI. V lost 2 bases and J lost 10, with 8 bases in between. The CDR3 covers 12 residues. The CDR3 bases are TGTGCCAGCTCACCAGGGGGCGAGGAGCTGTTTTTT. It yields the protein CASSPGGEELFF.

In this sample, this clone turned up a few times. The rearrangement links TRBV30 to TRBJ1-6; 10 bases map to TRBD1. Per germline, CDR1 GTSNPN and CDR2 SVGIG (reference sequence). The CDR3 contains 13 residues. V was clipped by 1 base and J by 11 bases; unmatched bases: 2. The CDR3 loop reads CAWSGTGGTPLHF. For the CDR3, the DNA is TGTGCCTGGAGTGGGACAGGGGGGACACCCCTCCACTTT.

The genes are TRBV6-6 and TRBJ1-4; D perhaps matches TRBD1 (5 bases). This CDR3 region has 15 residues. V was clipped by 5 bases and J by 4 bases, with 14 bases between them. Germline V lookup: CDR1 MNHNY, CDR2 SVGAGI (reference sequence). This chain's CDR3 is CASSGGSWSNEKLFF. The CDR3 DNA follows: TGTGCCAGCAGTGGGGGGTCGTGGAGTAATGAAAAACTGTTTTTT.

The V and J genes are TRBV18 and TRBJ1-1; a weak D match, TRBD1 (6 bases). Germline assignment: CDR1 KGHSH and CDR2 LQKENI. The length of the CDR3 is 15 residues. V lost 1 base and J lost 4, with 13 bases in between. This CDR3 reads CASSPLLVGATEAFF. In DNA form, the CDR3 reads TGTGCCAGCTCACCACTCTTAGTGGGGGCCACTGAAGCTTTCTTT.